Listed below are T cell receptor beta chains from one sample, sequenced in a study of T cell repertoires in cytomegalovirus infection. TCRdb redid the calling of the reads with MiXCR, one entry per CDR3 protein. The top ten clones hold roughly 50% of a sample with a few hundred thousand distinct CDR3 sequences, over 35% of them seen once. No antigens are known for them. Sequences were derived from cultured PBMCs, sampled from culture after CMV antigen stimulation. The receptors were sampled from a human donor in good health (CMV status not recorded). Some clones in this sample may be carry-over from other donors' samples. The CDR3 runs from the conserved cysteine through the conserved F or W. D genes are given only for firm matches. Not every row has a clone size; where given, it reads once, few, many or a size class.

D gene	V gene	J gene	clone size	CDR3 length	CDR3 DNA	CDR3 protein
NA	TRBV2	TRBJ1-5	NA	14	TGTGCCAGCACTAAAGCGTCAGGACGCCAGCCCCAGCATTTT	CASTKASGRQPQHF
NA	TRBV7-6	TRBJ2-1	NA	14	TGTGCCAGCAACAAAACCGGCCGATACAATGAGCAGTTCTTC	CASNKTGRYNEQFF
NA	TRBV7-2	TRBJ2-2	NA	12	TGTGCCAGCAGCAGAAAGGCCGGGGAGCTGTTTTTT	CASSRKAGELFF
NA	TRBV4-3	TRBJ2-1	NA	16	TGCGCCAGCAGCCAAGATCCTCGCGGCTCCTACAATGAGCAGTTCTTC	CASSQDPRGSYNEQFF
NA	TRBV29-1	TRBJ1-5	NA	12	TGCAGCGTTGGCGTTGATGATCAGCCCCAGCATTTT	CSVGVDDQPQHF
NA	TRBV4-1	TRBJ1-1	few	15	TGCGCCAGCAGCCAAGATCGAAGGGGGAACACTGAAGCTTTCTTT	CASSQDRRGNTEAFF
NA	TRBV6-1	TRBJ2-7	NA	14	TGTGCCAGCAGGAACAGGGTGGGGTCCTACGAGCAGTACTTC	CASRNRVGSYEQYF
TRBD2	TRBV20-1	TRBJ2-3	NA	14	TGCAGTGCATTAGCGGGAGCAGCTGCAGATACGCAGTATTTT	CSALAGAAADTQYF
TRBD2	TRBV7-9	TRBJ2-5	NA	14	TGTGCCAGCAGCGCACCGGGACTAGCGGAGACCCAGTACTTC	CASSAPGLAETQYF
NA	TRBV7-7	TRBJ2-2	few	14	TGTGCCAGCAGCCCCAAGAAGGGTGGCGGGGAGCTGTTTTTT	CASSPKKGGGELFF
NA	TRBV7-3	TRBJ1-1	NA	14	TGTGCCAGCAGCCGCGGGCAGATGAACACTGAAGCTTTCTTT	CASSRGQMNTEAFF
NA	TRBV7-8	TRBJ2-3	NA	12	TGTGCCAGCAGCTCAAGCAGAGATACGCAGTATTTT	CASSSSRDTQYF
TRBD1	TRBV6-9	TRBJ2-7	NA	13	TGTGCCAGCAGTAATCGACAGGGGATCGAGCAGTACTTC	CASSNRQGIEQYF
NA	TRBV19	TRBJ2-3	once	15	TGTGCCAGTGGAGAGGTGGGATGGTTCACAGATACGCAGTATTTT	CASGEVGWFTDTQYF
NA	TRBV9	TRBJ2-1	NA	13	TGTGCCAGCAGCGTAGCGGCTGTCAATGAGCAGTTCTTC	CASSVAAVNEQFF
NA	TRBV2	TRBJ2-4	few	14	TGTGCCAGCTCCCCTCTGGTAGCCAAAAACATTCAGTACTTC	CASSPLVAKNIQYF
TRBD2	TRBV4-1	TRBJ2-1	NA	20	TGCGCCAGCAGCCAAGTGGGACTAGCGGGGGGGCCAAGCTCCTACAATGAGCAGTTCTTC	CASSQVGLAGGPSSYNEQFF
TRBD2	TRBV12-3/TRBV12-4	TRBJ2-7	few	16	TGTGCCAGCAGTTTATCCCCGGGTAGCGGGAGGTACGAGCAGTACTTC	CASSLSPGSGRYEQYF
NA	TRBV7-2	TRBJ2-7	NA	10	TGTGCCAGCGGGCTCGACGAGCAGTACTTC	CASGLDEQYF
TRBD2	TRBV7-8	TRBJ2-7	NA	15	TGTGCCAGCAGCTCCTCCGGGACTAGTCCCTACGAGCAGTACTTC	CASSSSGTSPYEQYF
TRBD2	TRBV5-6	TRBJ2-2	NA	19	TGTGCCAGCAGCTTGCGGCCGGGGCTAGCGGCAGCGAACACCGGGGAGCTGTTTTTT	CASSLRPGLAAANTGELFF
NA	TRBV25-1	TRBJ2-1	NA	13	TGTGCCAGCAGTGAATATGCCAGCCCGACTACGATCTTC	CASSEYASPTTIF
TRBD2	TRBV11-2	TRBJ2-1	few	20	TGTGCCAGCAGCCCACCTCCACAGACTAGCGGGGGGCCCGTCTACAATGAGCAGTTCTTC	CASSPPPQTSGGPVYNEQFF
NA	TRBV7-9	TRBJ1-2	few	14	TGTGCCAGCAGCTTAGGGGCGACAACCTATGGCTACACCTTC	CASSLGATTYGYTF
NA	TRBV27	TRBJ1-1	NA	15	TGTGCCAGCAGTTTATCTTCGGTTATGAACACTGAAGCTTTCTTT	CASSLSSVMNTEAFF
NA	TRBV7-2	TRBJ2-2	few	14	TGTGCCAGCAGCTTAGCTCTTATGGCCGGGGAGCTGTTTTTT	CASSLALMAGELFF
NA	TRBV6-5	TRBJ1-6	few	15	TGTGCCAGCAGTTACAGGGCAGGCTATAATTCACCCCTCCACTTT	CASSYRAGYNSPLHF
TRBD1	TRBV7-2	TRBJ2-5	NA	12	TGTGCCAGCAGCCCTATAGGGACAGGCCCGTACTTC	CASSPIGTGPYF
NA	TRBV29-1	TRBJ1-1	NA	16	TGCAGCGTTGACCGCCCGGGAACCCGGGGGAGCACTGAAGCTTTCTTT	CSVDRPGTRGSTEAFF
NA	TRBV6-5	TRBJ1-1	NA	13	TGTGCCAGCAGTTACTCTAGTGGGGCTGAAGCTTTCTTT	CASSYSSGAEAFF